One sample yielded the 18 T cell receptor beta chains listed below, sequenced in a study of shared T cell receptors in the human thymus. Clones were read by immunoSEQ multiplex PCR, and TCRdb kept only the in-frame ones, dropping some. The top ten clones hold about 0.011% of a sample with about 730,000 clones, roughly 88% of them seen once. The data also belong to a second study, concerning human thymus T cells.

Material for sequencing was thymocytes. The source is a girl under three years old with a congenital heart defect.

V and J are TRBV5-1 and TRBJ2-7; TRBD1 aligns across 9 bases. The CDR3 consists of 16 residues. The germline V gene has CDR1 SGHRS and CDR2 YFSETQ. The V segment lost 6 bases and the J segment 0 bases; nucleotides outside the gene matches: 10. The CDR3 DNA is TGCGCCAGCACGACAGGGGGGCGGGGTCCCTCCTACGAGCAGTACTTC. Amino acid sequence: CASTTGGRGPSYEQYF.

The chain recombines TRBV15 with TRBJ2-5; TRBD2 is a possible D gene (5 bases). The V gene lost 0 bases and the J gene lost 5 bases, with 16 bases spanning the gap. Germline CDR1 LNHNV, CDR2 YYDKDF (reference sequence). The CDR3 extends over 16 amino acids. The CDR3 here is CATSRDRGHSGETQYF. CDR3 coding DNA: TGTGCCACCAGCAGAGATCGAGGGCACAGTGGGGAGACCCAGTACTTC.

V usage is TRBV10-3 and J usage is TRBJ2-6, with 8 positions matching TRBD1. Germline V CDR1 and CDR2: ENHRY, SYGVKD. CDR3 length: 18 residues. Trimming removed 6 bases from V and 0 bases from J; junction bases left unmatched: 10. CDR3 sequence (DNA): TGTGCCATCAGCAACTCGGGACAGGCCATCTCTGGGGCCAACGTCCTGACTTTC. Translating it yields CAISNSGQAISGANVLTF.

This clone was seen a single time. This sequence joins TRBV5-1 and TRBJ2-5; the D gene is possibly TRBD2 (6 bases). Germline CDR1 reads SGHRS; CDR2 reads YFSETQ. Trimming shortened V by 4 bases and J by 5 bases, and 18 bases separated the two germline ends. This CDR3 has 15 residues. The CDR3 nucleotides are TGCGCCAGCAGCCCCGGGGCGGGGTATTGGGAGACCCAGTACTTC. Its protein is CASSPGAGYWETQYF.

The chain couples TRBV25-1 to TRBJ2-1, with TRBD2 matching 11 bases. The CDR3 is made up of 16 amino acids. V lost 4 bases and J lost 1; bases outside the gene matches: 3. Per germline, CDR1 MGHDK and CDR2 SYGVNS. The CDR3 DNA follows: TGTGCCAGCAGTGGCCTAGCGGGGGGTTCCTACAATGAGCAGTTCTTC. Protein sequence: CASSGLAGGSYNEQFF.

The V call is TRBV14, the J call TRBJ2-7, with 12 bases aligning to TRBD2. CDR3 length equals 17 residues. The ends lost 1 base at V and 2 bases at J; junction bases unmatched: 6. The V gene's germline CDR1 is SGHDN and CDR2 FVKESK. CDR3 DNA: TGTGCCAGCAGCCAAGGCAGGACTAGCGGGGAGCCCTACGAGCAGTACTTC. Its translation is CASSQGRTSGEPYEQYF. Full variable domain (remainder filled in from reference TRBV14 and TRBJ2-7): EAGVTQFPSHSVIEKGQTVTLRCDPISGHDNLYWYRRVMGKEIKFLLHFVKESKQDESGMPNNRFLAERTGGTYSTLKVQPAELEDSGVYFCASSQGRTSGEPYEQYFGPGTRLTVT.

This clone appeared a single time. The chain combines TRBV30 with TRBJ1-2; no firm D call. Germline CDR1 and CDR2: GTSNPN and SVGIG (reference sequence). V lost 4 bases and J lost 6, with 15 bases in between. The CDR3 is 13 amino acids. In DNA, the CDR3 is TGTGCCTGGATGCCTTTTTGGGGAGATGGCTACACCTTC. It encodes CAWMPFWGDGYTF.

The rearrangement uses TRBV19 and TRBJ1-4; 10 nucleotides line up with TRBD1. Germline V gene data show CDR1 as LNHDA and CDR2 as SQIVND (reference sequence). This CDR3 region has 18 residues. Unmatched junction bases numbered 13, after V lost 4 bases and J lost 5 bases. In nucleotides, the CDR3 is TGTGCCAGTAGTACTCCAGGGACAGGGGAGCACCTAAATGAAAAACTGTTTTTT. Its protein product is CASSTPGTGEHLNEKLFF.

The V and J genes are TRBV6-6 and TRBJ2-1; the D gene is possibly TRBD2 (5 bases). This CDR3 is 14 amino acids long. Germline values: CDR1 MNHNY, CDR2 SVGAGI (reference sequence). V dropped 10 bases and J dropped 2 bases, with 15 bases sitting between them. The CDR3 here is CATLGLAAYNEQFF. DNA of the CDR3: TGTGCCACCCTGGGTCTAGCAGCCTACAATGAGCAGTTCTTC.

V is TRBV5-1 and J is TRBJ1-2; 8 bases agree with TRBD1. J lost 5 bases, V lost 5 bases, and 17 bases had no gene match. This CDR3 is built from 17 residues. The germline CDR1 and CDR2 sequences are SGHRS and YFSETQ. The CDR3 nucleotides are TGCGCCAGCAGACGGGCTCAGCCGACAGGGGAGATTTATGGCTACACCTTC. Translation: CASRRAQPTGEIYGYTF.

This rearrangement joins TRBV28 to TRBJ1-2, with 10 bases lining up with TRBD1. CDR1 is MDHEN, CDR2 SYDVKM, per germline. The CDR3 is 14 residues long. V shed 4 bases and J 4 bases; nucleotides not matched to a gene: 3. This CDR3 is CASSSTGGGYGYTF. As DNA, the CDR3 is TGTGCCAGCAGTTCGACAGGGGGCGGCTATGGCTACACCTTC.

V and J are TRBV28 and TRBJ1-2; D remains unclear. The V gene's germline CDR1 is MDHEN and CDR2 SYDVKM. Between the trimmed V and J ends, which lost 5 bases and 4 bases, there was a span of 8 bases. The CDR3 runs 12 residues. In nucleotides, the CDR3 is TGTGCCAGCAGTCTCCTACTCTATGGCTACACCTTC. Protein product: CASSLLLYGYTF.

The CDR3 DNA follows: TGTGCCAGCAGCTTCGACAGGGCGCACACTGAAGCTTTCTTT. Its protein product is CASSFDRAHTEAFF. The rearrangement joins TRBV27 to TRBJ1-1; 7 nucleotides match TRBD1. The V and J ends lost 6 bases and 3 bases, in that order; junction bases with no gene match: 7. There are 14 residues in the CDR3. Germline V gene data show CDR1 as MNHEY and CDR2 as SMNVEV (reference sequence).

This clone showed up just once. The CDR3, as DNA: TGTGCCAGCAGTCGACACCCCTCTAATGGCTACACCTTC. It is translated as CASSRHPSNGYTF. The chain carries TRBV6-1 and TRBJ1-2; D not resolved. The CDR3 sequence is 13 residues long. The germline CDR1 and CDR2 sequences are MNHNS and SASEGT. Trimming took off 5 bases at V and 6 bases at J, with 13 bases between the two ends.

Note on this clone: Sequence at one end of the junction differs from germline and may be a read error. The sample holds other DNA sequences that translate to the same CDR3. V and J are TRBV6-5 and TRBJ1-6; 7 bases line up with TRBD1. Germline V gene sequence: CDR1 MNHEY, CDR2 SVGAGI. The CDR3 is 16 amino acids. The CDR3 DNA reads TGTGCCAGCAGTTATGCAGACAGGGCTATAAATTCCCCCCTCCACTTT. It encodes CASSYADRAINSPLHF.

The chain employs TRBV5-1 and TRBJ1-2, with D tentatively TRBD1 (5 bases). Germline V lookup: CDR1 SGHRS, CDR2 YFSETQ. V lost 5 bases and J 3 bases, leaving 14 bases between the germline ends. CDR3 size: 14 residues. CDR3 residues: CASRSRLTDYGYTF. In DNA, the CDR3 is TGCGCCAGCAGGTCTAGGCTGACAGACTATGGCTACACCTTC.

V gene TRBV28 combines with J gene TRBJ1-2; 9 bases align to TRBD1. J lost 4 bases, V lost 3 bases, and 9 bases had no gene match. This CDR3 is 16 amino acids long. Germline loops: CDR1 MDHEN, CDR2 SYDVKM. CDR3 in amino acids: CASSFAVGTGSYGYTF. The CDR3 coding sequence is TGTGCCAGCAGTTTCGCGGTGGGGACAGGGAGCTATGGCTACACCTTC.

In its sample, this clone was seen a few times. Other nucleotide sequences in the sample specify the same CDR3. The chain uses TRBV5-5 and TRBJ1-6; D possibly corresponds to TRBD1 (5 bases). In germline, CDR1 is SGHKS, CDR2 YYEKEE (reference sequence). V dropped 4 bases and J dropped 10 bases, with 15 bases sitting between them. The CDR3 totals 14 residues. The CDR3 reads CASSRTRRRSPLHF. CDR3 DNA: TGTGCCAGCAGCCGGACACGAAGAAGATCACCCCTCCACTTT.